This T cell receptor beta chain stems from a study of T cells in Graves' hyperthyroidism and ophthalmopathy. Study conclusions and caveats: The model predicted ophthalmopathy a median around six months before onset.

Germline V lookup: CDR1 GTSNPN, CDR2 SVGIG (reference sequence). The CDR3 consists of 15 residues. V lost 8 bases and J 1 base, leaving 21 bases between the germline ends. In this sample, this clonotype turned up a few times. Its antigen is unknown. What was amplified from RNA transcripts were TCR beta CDR3 regions. The HTBI set primed first-round TCR CDR3 RT-PCR. TCRdb redid the calling of the multiplex PCR reads with MiXCR, one entry per CDR3 protein. This table has hundreds of thousands of distinct CDR3 sequences, about 20% appearing once. The chain couples TRBV30 to TRBJ2-7; D is unclear. The sequence was collected from a man under 40 with Graves' ophthalmopathy. The sample taken for sequencing was blood. The CDR3 nucleotides read TGTGCCAGCAGCTCTGCGGCTAGTTCTTCCTACGAGCAGTACTTC. Amino acids: CASSSAASSSYEQYF.